One sample yielded the 5 T cell receptor beta chains listed below, sequenced in a study of T-cell reconstitution after alpha-beta-depleted transplantation in children. Unique molecular identifiers tagged the TCRbeta library. TCRdb ran MiXCR on the PCR reads and lists one entry per CDR3 protein. The table includes about 400,000 distinct CDR3 sequences, 10% to 15% detected once. The source material was PBMCs, sampled from the stem cell graft. These receptors all come from a human donor who donated a stem cell graft to a child with Fanconi anemia.

This clonotype came up a few times. The V and J genes are TRBV12-3 or TRBV12-4 and TRBJ1-1; TRBD1 matches 8 bases. This CDR3 is 17 amino acids long. After removal of 1 base from V and 3 bases from J, the junction contained 10 bases not matched to a gene. CDR3: CASSLDRRQGKDTEAFF. The CDR3 coding sequence is TGTGCCAGCAGTTTAGACCGGAGACAGGGGAAAGACACTGAAGCTTTCTTT.

Remarks on this clonotype: This may be a read error: a much more frequent sequence differs by one nucleotide. The chain has TRBV10-1 and TRBJ1-1; D uncertain. The CDR3 runs 12 residues. Germline V gene sequence: CDR1 WNHNN, CDR2 SYGVQD (reference sequence). V was clipped by 5 bases and J by 8 bases, with 12 bases between them. The CDR3 DNA reads as TGCGCCAGCAGTTCCGGGGAAAAAGAAGCTTTCTTT. It is translated as CASSSGEKEAFF.

This clonotype appeared a few times. The chain uses TRBV18 and TRBJ2-5; D is uncertain. V was cut by 3 bases and J by 4 bases, with 9 bases left in between. Germline V CDR1 and CDR2: KGHSH, LQKENI. The CDR3 totals 13 residues. CDR3 bases: TGTGCCAGCTCACCCTCCGATGGAGAGACCCAGTACTTC. As protein: CASSPSDGETQYF.

As concerns this clonotype: Germline is not matched at one junction end, which may reflect a read error. The chain couples TRBV5-1 to TRBJ2-6; D gene unclear. The length of the CDR3 is 15 residues. Germline V gene data show CDR1 as SGHRS and CDR2 as YFSETQ. CDR3 protein: CAGSFSGSGANVLTF. The CDR3 bases are TGCGCCGGCAGCTTTTCAGGTTCTGGGGCCAACGTCCTGACTTTC.

This sequence joins TRBV11-2 and TRBJ2-7; a possible D gene is TRBD2 (6 bases). The germline gives CDR1 SGHAT, CDR2 FQNNGV. This CDR3 spans 13 amino acids. The V gene lost 5 bases and the J gene lost 4 bases, with 12 bases spanning the gap. DNA for the CDR3: TGTGCCAGCAGCAGGGACTCCCAGTACGAGCAGTACTTC. Its protein is CASSRDSQYEQYF.